The clone carrying this T cell receptor (beta chain) was observed a single time. The method was immunoSEQ multiplex PCR; TCRdb's version includes in-frame clones alone and lacks a portion of them. The data show about 140,000 clones, with about 76% seen just once and approximately 8.2% held by the top ten. These data originate in a study of blood T cell repertoires in COVID-19. CDR3 length equals 14 residues. J was trimmed by 9 bases and V by 6 bases; bases with no gene match: 11. In germline, CDR1 is MNHEY, CDR2 SMNVEV (reference sequence). What was sequenced was peripheral blood. V gene TRBV27 combines with J gene TRBJ1-3, with 7 bases aligning to TRBD1. The receptor was isolated from a human donor in a cohort sampled during active COVID-19. The CDR3 here is CASRPGGPRGTIYF. The CDR3 DNA reads TGTGCCAGCAGACCAGGGGGACCGAGAGGCACCATATATTTT.